These 27 T cell receptor beta chains were sequenced from one sample in a study of T-cell reconstitution after alpha-beta-depleted transplantation in children. Unique molecular identifiers were built into the TCRbeta library. TCRdb analysed the PCR reads with MiXCR anew, one entry per CDR3 protein. The sample consists of a few hundred thousand distinct CDR3 sequences, around 10% of them appearing once. Sequences were derived from PBMCs from the stem cell graft donor, sampled from the stem cell graft. All receptors derive from a human donor who donated a stem cell graft to a child with acute lymphoblastic leukemia.

This clonotype has more than one count but fewer than ten. The genes are TRBV7-2 and TRBJ2-1; possible D gene TRBD2, 6 bases. Trimming stripped 0 bases from V and 6 bases from J, with 9 bases between. The CDR3 covers 14 residues. The germline gives CDR1 SGHTA, CDR2 FQGNSA. CDR3 sequence (DNA): TGTGCCAGCAGCTTAGCTAGCGGAGGCAATGAGCAGTTCTTC. It codes for CASSLASGGNEQFF.

This clonotype has only a few counts. J is TRBJ2-2 and V is TRBV10-3; 14 bases are a match to TRBD2. The junction had 7 bases not matched to a gene; V was cut back by 4 bases and J by 3 bases. Germline-derived CDR1 and CDR2 are ENHRY and SYGVKD. The CDR3 has 18 amino acids. CDR3 in DNA: TGTGCCATCAGTGGACCGGGACTAGCGGGAGCTGACACCGGGGAGCTGTTTTTT. This translates into CAISGPGLAGADTGELFF.

This rearrangement joins TRBV20-1 to TRBJ1-5; D ambiguous. V shed 1 base and J shed 1 base, with 11 bases lying between them. The CDR3 has 15 amino acids. CDR1 is DFQATT and CDR2 is SNEGSKA in the germline V gene (reference sequence). In nucleotides, the CDR3 is TGCAGTGCTAGAGTACGGGTACAAAGCAATCAGCCCCAGCATTTT. This sequence encodes CSARVRVQSNQPQHF.

In this sample, this clonotype turned up a few times. V and J are TRBV24-1 and TRBJ1-5; D unclear. CDR1 KGHDR and CDR2 SFDVKD come from the germline V gene. This CDR3 is built from 16 residues. Trimming took 7 bases from V and 2 from J, leaving 17 bases between them. For the CDR3, the DNA is TGTGCCACCAGGCTAAGTTTGACCGCCGGCAATCAGCCCCAGCATTTT. Protein: CATRLSLTAGNQPQHF.

The chain uses TRBV4-3 and TRBJ2-1, with TRBD2 identical over 12 bases. This CDR3 has 15 residues. Germline V gene data show CDR1 as LGHNA and CDR2 as YSLEER. The V gene end was trimmed by 5 bases and the J gene end by 8 bases; junction bases not matched to a gene: 7. This CDR3 reads CASSIRLAGDHEQFF. The CDR3 DNA is TGCGCCAGCAGCATCCGACTAGCGGGAGACCATGAGCAGTTCTTC.

As concerns this clonotype: At one of its ends the junction is not consistent with the germline gene, which may arise from a read error. The V call is TRBV6-2 or TRBV6-3, the J call TRBJ2-5, with 7 bases aligning to TRBD2. The CDR3 has 11 amino acids. Germline V lookup: CDR1 MNHEY, CDR2 SVGEGT. CDR3 sequence reads: CASGRAETHYF. The DNA of the CDR3 is TGTGCCAGCGGGAGGGCAGAGACCCATTACTTC.

This clonotype was detected a few times. This chain uses TRBV28 with TRBJ2-1, with a tentative D call TRBD2 (5 bases). The V gene's germline CDR1 is MDHEN and CDR2 SYDVKM. CDR3 length: 15 amino acids. Between the trimmed V and J ends, which lost 8 bases and 7 bases, there was a span of 21 bases. CDR3 DNA: TGTGCCAGCGGGCCCCGGGGAGAACCTTGGAATGAGCAGTTCTTC. Protein sequence: CASGPRGEPWNEQFF.

This clonotype was seen a handful of times. The V gene is TRBV6-1, the J gene TRBJ1-5; the match to TRBD1 covers 8 bases. V trimming: 5 bases; J trimming: 5 bases; junction bases outside the gene matches: 11. The CDR3 totals 16 residues. Germline CDR1 is MNHNS and CDR2 is SASEGT. CDR3 nucleotide sequence: TGTGCCAGCAGTCAACGCGGCAGGGGGCTACATCAGCCCCAGCATTTT. It encodes CASSQRGRGLHQPQHF.

The rearrangement links TRBV4-1 to TRBJ2-7, with 7 nucleotides matching TRBD2. The trim removed 3 bases at V and 2 bases at J, leaving 7 bases unmatched. CDR1 and CDR2 from the germline V gene are MGHRA and YSYEKL. The CDR3 extends over 15 amino acids. CDR3 bases: TGCGCCAGCAGCCAGGCCTCTAGCGGCACCTACGAGCAGTACTTC. Translation gives CASSQASSGTYEQYF.

This clonotype was recorded many times. The CDR3 region has the DNA TGCAGTGCTAGTAGTCCCCAAGAGACCCAGTACTTC. It codes for CSASSPQETQYF. J is TRBJ2-5 and V is TRBV20-1; D remains ambiguous. Deletions cut 3 bases from V and 1 base from J, with 6 bases between. From germline, CDR1 is DFQATT and CDR2 SNEGSKA (reference sequence). CDR3 size: 12 residues.

This clonotype was found a few times. This chain uses TRBV12-3 or TRBV12-4 with TRBJ2-2, with 9 positions matching TRBD2. V was clipped by 1 base and J by 2 bases; unmatched bases: 5. The CDR3 sequence is 17 residues long. CDR3 nucleotide sequence: TGTGCCAGCAGTTTAGTCGCGGGAGGGGGAAACACCGGGGAGCTGTTTTTT. Protein sequence: CASSLVAGGGNTGELFF.

This rearrangement joins TRBV5-1 to TRBJ2-3; 7 nucleotides agree with TRBD2. CDR3 size: 17 residues. The V and J ends lost 5 bases and 3 bases, in that order; junction bases with no gene match: 15. The germline gives CDR1 SGHRS, CDR2 YFSETQ. The CDR3 DNA sequence: TGCGCCAGCAGTCCCTGGGCTAGCGGCAGTGGGACAGATACGCAGTATTTT. Protein sequence: CASSPWASGSGTDTQYF. The full variable domain, its missing parts supplied by reference TRBV5-1 and TRBJ2-3, is KAGVTQTPRYLIKTRGQQVTLSCSPISGHRSVSWYQQTPGQGLQFLFEYFSETQRNKGNFPGRFSGRQFSNSRSEMNVSTLELGDSALYLCASSPWASGSGTDTQYFGPGTRLTVL.

The chain carries TRBV30 and TRBJ2-1; D might be TRBD1 (5 bases). The V gene's germline CDR1 is GTSNPN and CDR2 SVGIG (reference sequence). The CDR3 consists of 12 residues. V was cut by 2 bases and J by 5 bases, with 7 bases left in between. The CDR3, as DNA: TGTGCCTGGAGTAGGGGTCACAATGAGCAGTTCTTC. Its protein is CAWSRGHNEQFF.

The J gene is TRBJ1-5, the V gene TRBV7-2; 10 bases map to TRBD1. The V segment lost 4 bases and the J segment 5 bases; nucleotides outside the gene matches: 8. Germline V CDR1 and CDR2: SGHTA, FQGNSA. CDR3 length: 16 residues. CDR3 region: CASSWTGGIRDQPQHF. CDR3 bases: TGTGCCAGCAGCTGGACAGGGGGTATTCGGGATCAGCCCCAGCATTTT.

This clonotype was seen a handful of times. The chain employs TRBV20-1 and TRBJ1-5; possible D gene TRBD1, 6 bases. This CDR3 is built from 16 residues. V gave up 6 bases and J gave up 1 base, with 19 bases separating them. Germline CDR1 is DFQATT and CDR2 is SNEGSKA (reference sequence). CDR3 in amino acids: CSARAGGSTSNQPQHF. The CDR3 coding sequence is TGCAGTGCCCGCGCGGGGGGCTCTACCAGCAATCAGCCCCAGCATTTT.

This clonotype was observed a handful of times. The chain has TRBV20-1 and TRBJ2-3, with TRBD2 matching 7 bases. The CDR3 runs 14 residues. Germline V gene lookup returns CDR1 DFQATT and CDR2 SNEGSKA (reference sequence). With 3 bases clipped from V and 2 bases from J, the junction kept 5 bases outside the gene matches. CDR3 region: CSASEAGDTDTQYF. CDR3 sequence (DNA): TGCAGTGCTAGTGAGGCGGGAGACACAGATACGCAGTATTTT.

This clonotype was counted many times. The chain has TRBV20-1 and TRBJ2-7, with TRBD1 identical over 7 bases. From germline, CDR1 is DFQATT and CDR2 SNEGSKA (reference sequence). The V segment lost 3 bases and the J segment 2 bases; nucleotides outside the gene matches: 7. This CDR3 is 14 amino acids long. The DNA for the CDR3 is TGCAGTGCTAGGGACGGGACAGAACCCTACGAGCAGTACTTC. Amino acid sequence: CSARDGTEPYEQYF.

This clonotype was seen a few times. The chain employs TRBV19 and TRBJ2-1; TRBD2 aligns across 9 bases. This CDR3 contains 13 residues. Germline CDR1 reads LNHDA; CDR2 reads SQIVND (reference sequence). Trimming at V came to 8 bases and at J to 4 bases, leaving 3 bases not matched to a gene. The CDR3 DNA reads as TGTGCCAGTCGGACTAGCGTTTACAATGAGCAGTTCTTC. Translated, it gives CASRTSVYNEQFF.

Only a few counts were recorded for this clonotype. The chain employs TRBV12-3 or TRBV12-4 and TRBJ2-1; TRBD1 agrees at 8 bases. Trimming took 2 bases from V and 8 from J; bases not matched to a gene: 2. The CDR3 loop spans 13 amino acids. In DNA, the CDR3 is TGTGCCAGCAGTTTAAGGGGACAGGATGAGCAGTTCTTC. Its protein product is CASSLRGQDEQFF.

The J gene is TRBJ2-1, the V gene TRBV10-3; unclear D gene. The V end lost 3 bases, the J end lost 0 bases, and 9 bases lay between the germline ends. Germline-derived CDR1 and CDR2 are ENHRY and SYGVKD. The CDR3 length is 15 residues. The CDR3 bases are TGTGCCATCAGTGATCTAGGGCGCTCCTACAATGAGCAGTTCTTC. Encoded protein: CAISDLGRSYNEQFF.

The chain couples TRBV18 to TRBJ1-1; D is unclear. V was pared by 2 bases and J by 7 bases, with 11 bases between. Germline V gives CDR1 KGHSH, CDR2 LQKENI. CDR3 length: 13 residues. CDR3 protein: CASSPGLGGEAFF. DNA of the CDR3: TGTGCCAGCTCACCAGGTTTGGGAGGTGAAGCTTTCTTT. The whole variable domain, remainder taken from reference TRBV18 and TRBJ1-1, is NAGVMQNPRHLVRRRGQEARLRCSPMKGHSHVYWYRQLPEEGLKFMVYLQKENIIDESGMPKERFSAEFPKEGPSILRIQQVVRGDSAAYFCASSPGLGGEAFFGQGTRLTVV.

This clonotype was recorded a few times. This chain uses TRBV20-1 with TRBJ1-1; the match to TRBD1 covers 8 bases. CDR3 size: 14 residues. From germline, CDR1 is DFQATT and CDR2 SNEGSKA (reference sequence). V lost 3 bases to trimming and J lost 5 bases; unmatched junction nucleotides: 8. CDR3 nucleotides: TGCAGTGCTAGGTGGGGACAGGTGGGGACTGAAGCTTTCTTT. Translation gives CSARWGQVGTEAFF.

The genes are TRBV4-1 and TRBJ2-7, with TRBD2 identical over 7 bases. Germline lookup yields CDR1 MGHRA and CDR2 YSYEKL. CDR3 size: 20 residues. After removal of 5 bases from V and 0 bases from J, the junction contained 22 bases not matched to a gene. The CDR3 protein is CASSSRVASGFGVSSYEQYF. As DNA, the CDR3 is TGCGCCAGCAGCTCCCGGGTGGCTAGCGGCTTTGGTGTGAGCTCCTACGAGCAGTACTTC.

This clonotype was picked up many times. This rearrangement joins TRBV20-1 to TRBJ1-5; a weak D match, TRBD1 (5 bases). The CDR3 is 15 residues long. CDR1 is DFQATT and CDR2 is SNEGSKA in the germline V gene (reference sequence). Trimming took off 1 base at V and 7 bases at J, with 17 bases between the two ends. CDR3 nucleotide sequence: TGCAGTGCTAGAGTCGGGGGAGGGGCGCGCCAGCCCCAGCATTTT. Translated: CSARVGGGARQPQHF.

This clonotype showed up just a few times. The rearrangement uses TRBV20-1 and TRBJ2-5; TRBD1 agrees at 8 bases. Trimming at V came to 0 bases and at J to 5 bases, leaving 8 bases not matched to a gene. The CDR3 consists of 15 residues. CDR1 and CDR2 from the germline V gene are DFQATT and SNEGSKA (reference sequence). The DNA of the CDR3 is TGCAGTGCTAGAGATTGGACAGGGTGGGGTGAGACCCAGTACTTC. Protein product: CSARDWTGWGETQYF.

The V gene is TRBV20-1, the J gene TRBJ2-2; TRBD1 aligns across 8 bases. The germline V gene encodes CDR1 DFQATT and CDR2 SNEGSKA (reference sequence). The CDR3 loop spans 15 amino acids. The V and J ends lost 5 bases and 0 bases, in that order; junction bases with no gene match: 5. In DNA, the CDR3 is TGCAGTGCTTATTCAGGGGGCGCGAACACCGGGGAGCTGTTTTTT. Residues: CSAYSGGANTGELFF.

The J gene is TRBJ2-1, the V gene TRBV30; D ambiguous. Trimming left V 6 bases short and J 10 bases short, with 13 bases between. The CDR3 loop spans 11 amino acids. Germline V gene sequence: CDR1 GTSNPN, CDR2 SVGIG (reference sequence). The CDR3 here is CACPTVREQFF. The CDR3 DNA reads as TGTGCCTGCCCTACGGTTCGGGAGCAGTTCTTC.